This T cell receptor beta chain was sequenced during a study of T cell repertoires in ileal Crohn's disease. Trimming removed 11 bases from V and 4 bases from J, with 9 bases in between. The CDR3 extends over 11 amino acids. CDR1 is MDHEN and CDR2 is SYDVKM in the germline V gene. This table comes from immunoSEQ multiplex PCR, and its TCRdb copy is limited to in-frame clones, with some not included. The table shows roughly 3,700 clones, with about 79% occurring only once. The receptor comes from an adult with Crohn's disease. The V call is TRBV28, the J call TRBJ2-1; D gene uncertain. Sequenced input: ileal tissue. CDR3: CAHGRYNEQFF. CDR3 bases: TGTGCCCATGGGCGTTACAATGAGCAGTTCTTC.